This paragraph covers one TCR beta chain sequence. These data come from a study of blood T cell repertoires in COVID-19. Participants' own reports of clinical history determined their cohort assignment. Two consecutive negative NP/OP PCR tests, clearance, or resolved symptoms defined Cohort 3 recovery. Produced via immunoSEQ multiplex PCR; TCRdb's table is partial and in-frame only. The sample holds approximately 180,000 clones, 75% to 90% seen once. This CDR3 is built from 16 residues. V gave up 6 bases and J gave up 2 bases, with 17 bases separating them. The germline gives CDR1 SNHLY, CDR2 FYNNEI. The chain employs TRBV2 and TRBJ1-5, with a possible D match to TRBD1 (5 bases). Sequenced sample: PBMCs or T cells enriched from blood (not recorded which). The sequence derives from a man between 40 and 49 years old who had recovered from COVID-19. The CDR3 region is CASRLGGAGGNQPQHF. Written as DNA, the CDR3 is TGTGCCAGCAGGTTGGGAGGGGCGGGAGGCAATCAGCCCCAGCATTTT. Full variable domain (rest looked up from reference TRBV2 and TRBJ1-5): EPEVTQTPSHQVTQMGQEVILRCVPISNHLYFYWYRQILGQKVEFLVSFYNNEISEKSEIFDDQFSVERPDGSNFTLKIRSTKLEDSAMYFCASRLGGAGGNQPQHFGDGTRLSIL.